These 21 T cell receptor beta chains were sequenced from one sample in a study of blood T cell repertoires in COVID-19. Here immunoSEQ multiplex PCR was the method, and the copy in TCRdb shows in-frame clones only, minus some. The sample shows around 90,000 clones, 85% to 95% of them seen only once. The sequenced sample was peripheral blood. All receptors derive from a woman aged 55 to 70 with active COVID-19.

J is TRBJ2-1 and V is TRBV30, with D unclear. Germline values: CDR1 GTSNPN, CDR2 SVGIG (reference sequence). Trimming took off 4 bases at V and 1 base at J, with 11 bases between the two ends. The CDR3 totals 14 residues. The CDR3, as DNA: TGTGCCTGGAAAAGCTTTCTTTCCTACAATGAGCAGTTCTTC. Translation gives CAWKSFLSYNEQFF.

The chain couples TRBV11-1 to TRBJ2-7, with D perhaps TRBD1 (6 bases). Germline CDR1 is SGHAT and CDR2 is FQDESV (reference sequence). The CDR3 extends over 14 amino acids. Trimming took 4 bases from V and 0 from J, leaving 10 bases between them. CDR3 residues: CASSYRRGSYEQYF. CDR3 nucleotides: TGTGCCAGCAGCTACCGCAGGGGCTCCTACGAGCAGTACTTC.

The chain links TRBV6-5 to TRBJ2-7, with 10 bases matching TRBD1. CDR3 length equals 15 residues. Germline loops: CDR1 MNHEY, CDR2 SVGAGI. The junction had 5 bases not matched to a gene; V was cut back by 6 bases and J by 0 bases. The DNA of the CDR3 is TGTGCCAGCAGATATCGGGACAGGGGCTCCTACGAGCAGTACTTC. As protein: CASRYRDRGSYEQYF.

The chain recombines TRBV27 with TRBJ2-7, with D possibly matching TRBD2 (6 bases). V dropped 6 bases and J dropped 4 bases, with 10 bases sitting between them. CDR3 length equals 12 residues. Germline values: CDR1 MNHEY, CDR2 SMNVEV (reference sequence). Written as DNA, the CDR3 is TGTGCCAGCAGCCGAGGAGGGTACGAGCAGTACTTC. Protein product: CASSRGGYEQYF.

The chain recombines TRBV27 with TRBJ2-7; TRBD2 aligns across 8 bases. The germline CDR1 and CDR2 sequences are MNHEY and SMNVEV (reference sequence). This CDR3 is built from 17 residues. J gave up 9 bases and V 2 bases, and 18 bases lay outside the gene matches. The CDR3 loop is CASSLPTLSGIGGGQYF. The CDR3 DNA reads TGTGCCAGCAGTTTACCTACCCTTAGCGGGATCGGAGGGGGGCAGTACTTC.

The chain uses TRBV3-1 (or the pseudogene TRBV3-2) and TRBJ1-4; D perhaps matches TRBD1 (5 bases). Trimming shortened V by 8 bases and J by 7 bases, and 14 bases separated the two germline ends. The CDR3 contains 13 residues. Germline values: CDR1 LGHDT, CDR2 YNNKEL (reference sequence). The CDR3 protein is CASGDRGVEKLFF. DNA for the CDR3: TGTGCCAGCGGGGATAGGGGTGTTGAAAAACTGTTTTTT.

The rearrangement uses TRBV4-3 and TRBJ2-5, with unresolved D. The CDR3 totals 17 residues. Trimming cost V 0 bases and J 2 bases, with 16 bases left between them. Germline lookup yields CDR1 LGHNA and CDR2 YSLEER. The CDR3 here is CASSQDVSGGRQETQYF. CDR3 DNA sequence: TGCGCCAGCAGCCAAGATGTCTCGGGTGGAAGGCAAGAGACCCAGTACTTC.

This rearrangement joins TRBV15 to TRBJ1-5, with 7 bases aligning to TRBD1. The CDR3 is made up of 16 amino acids. Germline V gene sequence: CDR1 LNHNV, CDR2 YYDKDF (reference sequence). The ends lost 5 bases at V and 1 base at J; junction bases unmatched: 8. The chain's CDR3 is CATSGWDSGSNQPQHF. CDR3 DNA: TGTGCCACCAGCGGCTGGGACAGTGGAAGCAATCAGCCCCAGCATTTT.

This clone has just one count. The chain recombines TRBV28 with TRBJ1-5; D perhaps matches TRBD1 (5 bases). Germline-derived CDR1 and CDR2 are MDHEN and SYDVKM. Trimming removed 2 bases at V and 3 bases at J, with 8 bases between. CDR3 length equals 14 residues. CDR3: CASSLGGDNQPQHF. In nucleotides, the CDR3 is TGTGCCAGCAGTTTAGGGGGGGACAATCAGCCCCAGCATTTT.

The chain has TRBV9 and TRBJ1-1, with D possibly being TRBD1 (6 bases). This CDR3 contains 15 residues. In germline, CDR1 is SGDLS, CDR2 YYNGEE. With 4 bases removed from V and 3 bases from J, the gap between germline ends came to 16 bases. The CDR3 region is CASSRPGGRDTEAFF. The CDR3 DNA sequence: TGTGCCAGCAGCCGCCCCGGGGGGCGGGACACTGAAGCTTTCTTT.

The chain is built from TRBV3-1 (or the pseudogene TRBV3-2) and TRBJ2-1, with D possibly matching TRBD2 (7 bases). V was trimmed by 3 bases and J by 0 bases, leaving 21 bases between them. This CDR3 spans 19 amino acids. Germline-derived CDR1 and CDR2 are LGHDT and YNNKEL (reference sequence). CDR3 nucleotide sequence: TGTGCCAGCAGCCACTCAATAGTGGGAGGGGGAGGCTCCTACAATGAGCAGTTCTTC. As protein: CASSHSIVGGGGSYNEQFF.

The genes are TRBV23-1 and TRBJ1-6; 9 nucleotides match TRBD1. TRBV23-1 is identified as an open reading frame with a role that is uncertain. The junction had 7 bases not matched to a gene; V was cut back by 4 bases and J by 0 bases. This CDR3 comprises 18 residues. CDR3 region: CASSPRDRVSSYNSPLHF. In nucleotides, the CDR3 is TGCGCCAGCAGTCCCCGGGACAGGGTCAGCTCCTATAATTCACCCCTCCACTTT.

The V and J genes are TRBV7-9 and TRBJ2-7; a weak D match, TRBD2 (5 bases). Germline V CDR1 and CDR2: SEHNR, FQNEAQ (reference sequence). The CDR3 runs 14 residues. V shed 0 bases and J shed 3 bases, with 9 bases lying between them. Written as DNA, the CDR3 is TGTGCCAGCAGCTTAGCGGGAGACCTCTACGAGCAGTACTTC. Its protein product is CASSLAGDLYEQYF.

The V gene is TRBV5-1, the J gene TRBJ1-6; D is possibly TRBD1 (6 bases). V shed 0 bases and J shed 9 bases, with 22 bases lying between them. Germline loops: CDR1 SGHRS, CDR2 YFSETQ. The CDR3 totals 18 residues. CDR3 nucleotide sequence: TGCGCCAGCAGCTTGGCTCTACAGGGTAATGGGGCTAGTTCACCCCTCCACTTT. It specifies CASSLALQGNGASSPLHF.

This chain's CDR3 is CASSGVGTGKNIQYF. CDR3 nucleotides: TGTGCCAGTAGTGGGGTAGGGACAGGGAAAAACATTCAGTACTTC. The chain has TRBV19 and TRBJ2-4; 9 nucleotides match TRBD1. The CDR3 covers 15 residues. V trimming: 5 bases; J trimming: 4 bases; junction bases outside the gene matches: 6. CDR1 is LNHDA and CDR2 is SQIVND in the germline V gene (reference sequence).

The gene calls are TRBV6-2 or TRBV6-3 and TRBJ2-1; 10 bases are shared with TRBD1. J gave up 3 bases and V 6 bases, and 2 bases lay outside the gene matches. The CDR3 covers 14 residues. CDR1 MNHEY and CDR2 SVGEGT come from the germline V gene. This chain's CDR3 is CASSGQGDYNEQFF. CDR3 sequence (DNA): TGTGCCAGCAGCGGACAGGGGGACTACAATGAGCAGTTCTTC.

The rearrangement links TRBV6-2 or TRBV6-3 to TRBJ1-5; 7 bases fit TRBD1. Germline trimming cut 6 bases from V and 3 bases from J; bases unmatched to any gene: 14. CDR3 size: 17 residues. CDR1 is MNHEY and CDR2 is SVGEGT in the germline V gene. The CDR3 reads CASSPGVSGTVNQPQHF. CDR3 bases: TGTGCCAGCAGCCCTGGGGTTTCCGGGACAGTCAATCAGCCCCAGCATTTT.

This chain uses TRBV20-1 with TRBJ2-7; no clear D gene. Trimming cost V 3 bases and J 1 base, with 13 bases left between them. This CDR3 is 14 amino acids long. CDR1 and CDR2 from the germline V gene are DFQATT and SNEGSKA (reference sequence). CDR3: CSASAPRLSYEQYF. CDR3 bases: TGCAGTGCTAGTGCACCGCGGCTTTCCTACGAGCAGTACTTC.

V usage is TRBV7-9 and J usage is TRBJ2-1; weak D call: TRBD2 (6 bases). From germline, CDR1 is SEHNR and CDR2 FQNEAQ (reference sequence). The V end lost 7 bases, the J end lost 5 bases, and 21 bases lay between the germline ends. The CDR3 totals 16 residues. CDR3 in amino acids: CASTQSAGPAHNEQFF. The DNA for the CDR3 is TGTGCCAGCACCCAGTCCGCGGGACCAGCACACAATGAGCAGTTCTTC.

DNA for the CDR3: TGCGCCAGCAGCACCGGGGGGACAGGGGGCTTCACTGAAGCTTTCTTT. Amino acids: CASSTGGTGGFTEAFF. J is TRBJ1-1 and V is TRBV5-1; TRBD1 matches at 12 bases. The CDR3 length is 16 residues. The V gene's germline CDR1 is SGHRS and CDR2 YFSETQ. Germline trimming cut 4 bases from V and 4 bases from J; bases unmatched to any gene: 8. The complete variable domain, with remaining parts taken from reference TRBV5-1 and TRBJ1-1, reads KAGVTQTPRYLIKTRGQQVTLSCSPISGHRSVSWYQQTPGQGLQFLFEYFSETQRNKGNFPGRFSGRQFSNSRSEMNVSTLELGDSALYLCASSTGGTGGFTEAFFGQGTRLTVV.

The chain joins TRBV5-1 to TRBJ2-3; possibly TRBD2 for D (7 bases). Germline V gene sequence: CDR1 SGHRS, CDR2 YFSETQ. Trimming pared 4 bases from V and 6 bases from J, leaving 15 bases between. The CDR3 covers 14 residues. The CDR3 region is CASSPGGGGDTQYF. The CDR3 nucleotides are TGCGCCAGCAGCCCGGGAGGAGGGGGGGATACGCAGTATTTT.